Below, 24 T cell receptor beta chains from the same sample are listed, as sequenced in a study of control samples from healthy donors and cancer patients. Generated by immunoSEQ multiplex PCR, the TCRdb table keeps only in-frame clones and is missing some. The sample has 170,000 or so clones; roughly 90% are singletons. What was sequenced was blood. Receptors were obtained from a woman between 45 and 60 years old in good health.

Concerning this clone: The germline gene is not matched at one end of the junction; a read error may be the cause. J is TRBJ2-5 and V is TRBV19; D ambiguous. CDR3 length equals 11 residues. In germline, CDR1 is LNHDA, CDR2 SQIVND (reference sequence). The CDR3 spells CASSTQGTQYF. The CDR3 bases are TGTGCCAGTAGTACTCAAGGGACCCAGTACTTC. Variable domain in full (rest from reference TRBV19 and TRBJ2-5): DGGITQSPKYLFRKEGQNVTLSCEQNLNHDAMYWYRQDPGQGLRLIYYSQIVNDFQKGDIAEGYSVSREKKESFPLTVTSAQKNPTAFYLCASSTQGTQYFGPGTRLLVL.

This rearrangement joins TRBV4-1 to TRBJ1-1; D not certain. Between the trimmed V and J ends, which lost 0 bases and 4 bases, there was a span of 6 bases. In germline, CDR1 is MGHRA, CDR2 YSYEKL. This CDR3 contains 13 residues. The CDR3 spells CASSQELATEAFF. CDR3 in DNA: TGCGCCAGCAGCCAAGAGTTGGCCACTGAAGCTTTCTTT.

The chain combines TRBV6-2 or TRBV6-3 with TRBJ2-5; no clear D gene. Deletions cut 5 bases from V and 7 bases from J, with 11 bases between. This CDR3 comprises 12 residues. Germline CDR1 MNHEY, CDR2 SVGEGT. CDR3: CASSTPPRTQYF. CDR3 in DNA: TGTGCCAGCAGTACCCCCCCACGGACCCAGTACTTC.

The chain employs TRBV28 and TRBJ2-7, with D perhaps TRBD1 or TRBD2 (5 bases each). This CDR3 is built from 14 residues. The germline V and J ends were trimmed by 10 bases and 4 bases, with 20 bases remaining between them. Per germline, CDR1 MDHEN and CDR2 SYDVKM. The CDR3 loop is CATIPGRPAYEQYF. CDR3 DNA: TGTGCCACTATACCGGGACGCCCCGCTTACGAGCAGTACTTC.

The chain employs TRBV4-1 and TRBJ1-2, with a weak D call TRBD1 (6 bases). With 2 bases removed from V and 4 bases from J, the gap between germline ends came to 11 bases. Germline V gene sequence: CDR1 MGHRA, CDR2 YSYEKL. This CDR3 has 14 amino acids. CDR3 amino acids: CASSQLSGVYGYTF. The DNA of the CDR3 is TGCGCCAGCAGCCAACTCTCAGGGGTCTATGGCTACACCTTC.

This chain uses TRBV6-2 or TRBV6-3 with TRBJ2-1, with 10 bases identical to TRBD2. The CDR3 consists of 15 residues. Germline V CDR1 and CDR2: MNHEY, SVGEGT. V shed 4 bases, J shed 6 bases, and the junction held 6 bases outside the gene matches. CDR3 bases: TGTGCCAGCAGTTTGGCTAGCGGGAGCATCAATGAGCAGTTCTTC. Its protein is CASSLASGSINEQFF.

The J gene is TRBJ2-2, the V gene TRBV5-4, with D maybe TRBD1 (5 bases). V was clipped by 4 bases and J by 4 bases, with 17 bases between them. From germline, CDR1 is SGHNT and CDR2 YYREEE (reference sequence). The CDR3 extends over 16 amino acids. In nucleotides, the CDR3 is TGTGCCAGCAGCGCTGCTAGGGGCAGGGTCACCGGGGAGCTGTTTTTT. This codes for CASSAARGRVTGELFF.

A remark on this clone: Other nucleotide sequences in the sample specify the same CDR3. This chain connects TRBV3-1 (or the pseudogene TRBV3-2) to TRBJ1-5; unclear D gene. V was cut by 3 bases and J by 0 bases, with 6 bases left in between. The CDR3 contains 14 residues. Germline assignment: CDR1 LGHDT and CDR2 YNNKEL (reference sequence). CDR3 DNA: TGTGCCAGCAGCCAGGGGTCTAGCAATCAGCCCCAGCATTTT. Its translation: CASSQGSSNQPQHF.

The rearrangement joins TRBV4-3 to TRBJ2-7; 10 nucleotides match TRBD2. This CDR3 contains 16 residues. Germline V gene data show CDR1 as LGHNA and CDR2 as YSLEER. V dropped 0 bases and J dropped 2; count of bases not matched to a gene: 4. CDR3 nucleotides: TGCGCCAGCAGCCAAGACTACCTAGCGGGGGCCTACGAGCAGTACTTC. It yields the protein CASSQDYLAGAYEQYF.

The V and J genes are TRBV6-1 and TRBJ1-5, with TRBD1 as a possible D gene (5 bases). Trimming took 1 base from V and 4 from J, leaving 17 bases between them. The CDR3 is 17 amino acids. Germline CDR1 is MNHNS and CDR2 is SASEGT. The CDR3 DNA reads as TGTGCCAGCAGTGAAGTAGTGTCAGGGAATGGAAATCAGCCCCAGCATTTT. Translation gives CASSEVVSGNGNQPQHF.

The chain is built from TRBV25-1 and TRBJ1-2; D ambiguous. CDR1 MGHDK and CDR2 SYGVNS come from the germline V gene. V was shortened by 11 bases and J by 5 bases, with 12 bases between the two germline ends. The CDR3 sequence is 11 residues long. CDR3 sequence (DNA): TGTGCCTGCGGGGAGGGATATGGCTACACCTTC. This encodes CACGEGYGYTF.

Regarding this clone: A junction boundary mismatches the germline segment, possibly from a read error. The J gene is TRBJ2-1, the V gene TRBV5-4, with D possibly TRBD1 on 5 matching bases. CDR1 is SGHNT, CDR2 YYREEE, per germline (reference sequence). The CDR3 runs 15 residues. CDR3 amino acids: CASRITIDSYNEHFF. The CDR3 region has the DNA TGTGCCAGCAGAATAACAATCGACAGCTACAATGAGCATTTCTTC.

The chain joins TRBV30 to TRBJ2-3; no clear D gene. Germline CDR1 reads GTSNPN; CDR2 reads SVGIG (reference sequence). V lost 1 base and J 3 bases, leaving 20 bases between the germline ends. This CDR3 has 17 residues. The CDR3 loop is CAWSGGASSMLTDTQYF. DNA for the CDR3: TGTGCCTGGAGTGGGGGTGCAAGTAGCATGTTGACAGATACGCAGTATTTT.

CDR3 nucleotide sequence: TGCGCCAGCAGCTTGTGGCTGGATGGCTACACCTTC. This translates into CASSLWLDGYTF. The chain uses TRBV5-1 and TRBJ1-2; D is unclear. The V end lost 1 base, the J end lost 6 bases, and 7 bases lay between the germline ends. The CDR3 consists of 12 residues. Per the germline V gene, CDR1 is SGHRS and CDR2 is YFSETQ.

The chain carries TRBV12-3 or TRBV12-4 and TRBJ2-1; no clear D. This CDR3 has 11 residues. Deletions cut 5 bases from V and 4 bases from J, with 3 bases between. The CDR3 DNA reads TGTGCCAGCAGTAATTACAATGAGCAGTTCTTC. The encoded protein is CASSNYNEQFF.

This clone appeared a few times. CDR3 loop: CASSLVGALGFRRGNQPQHF. The CDR3 nucleotides are TGCGCCAGCAGCTTGGTAGGGGCGCTGGGCTTCCGGCGGGGCAATCAGCCCCAGCATTTT. J is TRBJ1-5 and V is TRBV5-1, with D perhaps matching TRBD1 (5 bases). CDR3 size: 20 residues. V lost 0 bases, J lost 2 bases, and 24 bases lay in between. The germline CDR1 and CDR2 sequences are SGHRS and YFSETQ.

The chain joins TRBV7-3 to TRBJ2-2; D is ambiguous. Trimming pared 5 bases from V and 3 bases from J, leaving 10 bases between. Germline values: CDR1 SGHTA, CDR2 FQGTGA. The CDR3 extends over 14 amino acids. The CDR3 nucleotides are TGTGCCAGCAGCCGCTTTGCAGACACCGGGGAGCTGTTTTTT. The encoded protein is CASSRFADTGELFF.

The chain links TRBV28 to TRBJ1-4; D might be TRBD1 (5 bases). V lost 3 bases, J lost 8 bases, and 13 bases lay in between. CDR3 length: 14 amino acids. The germline CDR1 and CDR2 sequences are MDHEN and SYDVKM. The CDR3 DNA sequence: TGTGCCAGCAGTTTTGGAGGGACCGACGAAAAACTGTTTTTT. Translated: CASSFGGTDEKLFF.

V gene TRBV28 combines with J gene TRBJ2-7; maybe TRBD2 (5 bases). V dropped 5 bases and J dropped 6 bases, with 17 bases sitting between them. CDR1 MDHEN and CDR2 SYDVKM come from the germline V gene. This CDR3 region has 14 residues. The CDR3 loop reads CASSPPTSSSEQYF. CDR3 sequence (DNA): TGTGCCAGCAGTCCCCCGACCTCTAGCTCCGAGCAGTACTTC.

DNA for the CDR3: TGTGCCAGCAGTTTTACGGGATTCTACGAGCAGTACTTC. Protein product: CASSFTGFYEQYF. This sequence joins TRBV27 and TRBJ2-7, with a weak D call TRBD2 (5 bases). The CDR3 runs 13 residues. Per germline, CDR1 MNHEY and CDR2 SMNVEV (reference sequence). The V end was cut by 3 bases, the J end by 3 bases, with 9 bases between.

This chain links TRBV5-1 with TRBJ1-4; TRBD1 is a possible D gene (5 bases). CDR3 length: 14 residues. In germline, CDR1 is SGHRS, CDR2 YFSETQ. Trimming shortened V by 8 bases and J by 5 bases, and 16 bases separated the two germline ends. CDR3 bases: TGCGCCAGTTCAGAAGGGGTTCGGAATGAAAAACTGTTTTTT. Amino acid sequence: CASSEGVRNEKLFF.

The rearrangement joins TRBV4-2 to TRBJ1-4; TRBD1 might be the D (6 bases). Per germline, CDR1 LGHNA and CDR2 YNFKEQ. Trimming left V 0 bases short and J 4 bases short, with 15 bases between. The CDR3 runs 17 residues. The CDR3 spells CASSQEVGGLNNEKLFF. The DNA of the CDR3 is TGTGCCAGCAGCCAAGAGGTCGGGGGCCTTAATAATGAAAAACTGTTTTTT.

This chain links TRBV19 with TRBJ2-2, with D hard to call. This CDR3 is 15 amino acids long. V gave up 0 bases and J gave up 4 bases, with 9 bases separating them. The germline CDR1 and CDR2 sequences are LNHDA and SQIVND (reference sequence). The DNA for the CDR3 is TGTGCCAGTAGTATAGAGTCCCGAGGCACCGGGGAGCTGTTTTTT. This gives the protein CASSIESRGTGELFF.

This clone has a handful of counts. The chain links TRBV15 to TRBJ1-2; TRBD1 matches 7 bases. The CDR3 has 12 amino acids. The trim removed 8 bases at V and 8 bases at J, leaving 8 bases unmatched. CDR1 and CDR2 (germline): LNHNV, YYDKDF (reference sequence). The DNA of the CDR3 is TGTGCCACCCAGGGGGGGTCTGGCGGCTACACCTTC. Protein product: CATQGGSGGYTF.